Each of the 15 T cell receptor beta chains below was sequenced from the same sample in a study of OX40 agonist ivuxolimab in advanced cancers. The protocol was immunoSEQ multiplex PCR, while the TCRdb copy is restricted to in-frame clones and leaves out a portion. The profile shows 45,000 to 55,000 clones, around four fifths of them singletons. The source was CD4+ or CD8+ T cells sorted from blood, collected in a trial of the OX40 agonist ivuxolimab. The receptors come from an adult with an advanced solid tumor such as melanoma, head and neck, liver or kidney cancer.

The chain has TRBV19 and TRBJ2-7; TRBD1 is a possible D gene (6 bases). The CDR3 loop spans 13 amino acids. The V gene lost 1 base and the J gene lost 3 bases, with 7 bases spanning the gap. CDR1 is LNHDA and CDR2 is SQIVND in the germline V gene (reference sequence). The CDR3 loop reads CASSIGTVYEQYF. For the CDR3, the DNA is TGTGCCAGTAGTATAGGGACAGTCTACGAGCAGTACTTC.

J is TRBJ2-5 and V is TRBV13, with 8 bases fitting TRBD1. The DNA matches TRBJ2-7 better at its end, which makes the J call doubtful. The length of the CDR3 is 18 residues. Germline lookup yields CDR1 PRHDT and CDR2 FYEKMQ (reference sequence). CDR3: CASSLGTGSRGRYYEQYF. The CDR3 nucleotides are TGTGCCAGCAGCTTAGGAACGGGTAGCAGGGGGCGGTACTACGAGCAGTACTTC.

The rearrangement uses TRBV27 and TRBJ2-5; D gene unclear. CDR3 length: 11 amino acids. Trimming took off 5 bases at V and 7 bases at J, with 8 bases between the two ends. Germline CDR1 reads MNHEY; CDR2 reads SMNVEV (reference sequence). The CDR3: CASSRLGTQYF. CDR3 sequence (DNA): TGTGCCAGCAGTCGCCTTGGGACCCAGTACTTC.

The chain couples TRBV9 to TRBJ1-3, with D possibly TRBD1 on 5 matching bases. Germline V CDR1 and CDR2: SGDLS, YYNGEE. This CDR3 comprises 15 residues. Trimming removed 3 bases at V and 4 bases at J, with 14 bases between. CDR3 sequence (DNA): TGTGCCAGCAGCGCCATCGGGGCAGGGGGAAACACCATATATTTT. Translation: CASSAIGAGGNTIYF.

The chain uses TRBV4-3 and TRBJ2-3; 9 bases fit TRBD2. The V segment lost 4 bases and the J segment 4 bases; nucleotides outside the gene matches: 3. In germline, CDR1 is LGHNA, CDR2 YSLEER. The CDR3 is made up of 14 amino acids. Here the CDR3 DNA reads TGCGCCAGCAGCCGTGAGCGGGAGGCAGATACGCAGTATTTT. Translated: CASSREREADTQYF.

The rearrangement joins TRBV15 to TRBJ2-1; a possible D gene is TRBD2 (5 bases). The V end lost 0 bases, the J end lost 6 bases, and 15 bases lay between the germline ends. The germline CDR1 and CDR2 sequences are LNHNV and YYDKDF (reference sequence). CDR3 length: 16 amino acids. CDR3 region: CATSRDLRDLGNEQFF. CDR3 DNA sequence: TGTGCCACCAGCAGAGATCTCCGGGATTTAGGCAATGAGCAGTTCTTC. The full variable domain, rest sourced from reference TRBV15 and TRBJ2-1, is DAMVIQNPRYQVTQFGKPVTLSCSQTLNHNVMYWYQQKSSQAPKLLFHYYDKDFNNEADTPDNFQSRRPNTSFCFLDIRSPGLGDTAMYLCATSRDLRDLGNEQFFGPGTRLTVL.

This clone was seen a few times. The rearrangement joins TRBV28 to TRBJ1-4; maybe TRBD1 (6 bases). Trimming stripped 8 bases from V and 2 bases from J, with 21 bases between. Germline V gene sequence: CDR1 MDHEN, CDR2 SYDVKM. The CDR3 has 17 amino acids. Here the CDR3 reads CASPLRGGVLTNEKLFF. The CDR3 DNA reads as TGTGCCAGCCCACTGAGGGGGGGAGTGCTGACTAATGAAAAACTGTTTTTT.

The gene calls are TRBV7-9 and TRBJ2-7; tentatively, D is TRBD1 (5 bases). V was trimmed by 2 bases and J by 2 bases, leaving 10 bases between them. Germline values: CDR1 SEHNR, CDR2 FQNEAQ (reference sequence). This CDR3 has 14 residues. The CDR3: CASSLFEDTYEQYF. The DNA for the CDR3 is TGTGCCAGCAGCTTATTCGAGGACACCTACGAGCAGTACTTC. Based on the CDR3 plus reference TRBV7-9 and TRBJ2-7, the full variable domain is DTGVSQNPRHKITKRGQNVTFRCDPISEHNRLYWYRQTLGQGPEFLTYFQNEAQLEKSRLLSDRFSAERPKGSFSTLEIQRTEQGDSAMYLCASSLFEDTYEQYFGPGTRLTVT.

This rearrangement joins TRBV10-3 to TRBJ1-1; a possible D gene is TRBD1 (5 bases). The CDR3 extends over 12 amino acids. Germline V lookup: CDR1 ENHRY, CDR2 SYGVKD. Deletions cut 6 bases from V and 4 bases from J, with 9 bases between. The CDR3 is CAIRGVGTEAFF. For the CDR3, the DNA is TGTGCCATCAGAGGGGTTGGCACTGAAGCTTTCTTT.

This rearrangement joins TRBV5-1 to TRBJ1-4, with TRBD1 matching 7 bases. Germline trimming cut 2 bases from V and 8 bases from J; bases unmatched to any gene: 12. CDR1 is SGHRS, CDR2 YFSETQ, per germline. The CDR3 covers 16 residues. The CDR3 DNA reads as TGCGCCAGCAGCTTCGGACAGGAGGGGTTTGGCGAAAAACTGTTTTTT. Encoded protein: CASSFGQEGFGEKLFF.

The CDR3 region has the DNA TGTGCCACCAGCAGAGGGCAGAACTCTAACTATGGCTACACCTTC. Translated: CATSRGQNSNYGYTF. The chain couples TRBV15 to TRBJ1-2; unclear D gene. Trimming shortened V by 1 base and J by 0 bases, and 9 bases separated the two germline ends. Germline loops: CDR1 LNHNV, CDR2 YYDKDF (reference sequence). The CDR3 spans 15 residues.

The chain employs TRBV7-8 and TRBJ2-7, with unresolved D. Trimming removed 4 bases from V and 2 bases from J, with 9 bases in between. Germline CDR1 is SGHVS and CDR2 is FQNEAQ. The CDR3 covers 13 residues. The CDR3, as DNA: TGTGCCAGCAGCTCCTCCCGAGCCTACGAGCAGTACTTC. Translated, it gives CASSSSRAYEQYF.

This chain uses TRBV27 with TRBJ2-2; TRBD2 aligns across 10 bases. CDR3 size: 15 residues. Germline V gene sequence: CDR1 MNHEY, CDR2 SMNVEV (reference sequence). Trimming removed 3 bases from V and 8 bases from J; junction bases left unmatched: 6. CDR3 loop: CASSFSGRVGGELFF. The CDR3 nucleotides are TGTGCCAGCAGTTTCAGCGGGAGGGTCGGTGGGGAGCTGTTTTTT.

The chain uses TRBV6-4 and TRBJ1-6; D unclear. The V gene lost 3 bases and the J gene lost 7 bases, with 13 bases spanning the gap. This CDR3 region has 15 residues. The germline V gene has CDR1 MRHNA and CDR2 SNTAGT. CDR3 sequence reads: CASSEIRSWNSPLHF. The CDR3 DNA sequence: TGTGCCAGCAGTGAAATACGCAGTTGGAATTCACCCCTCCACTTT.

The chain carries TRBV19 and TRBJ1-2; D perhaps matches TRBD1 (6 bases). The germline V gene encodes CDR1 LNHDA and CDR2 SQIVND (reference sequence). Trimming pared 9 bases from V and 2 bases from J, leaving 16 bases between. This CDR3 region has 14 residues. The CDR3 reads CASRRQDNNYGYTF. The CDR3 bases are TGTGCCAGCAGGAGACAGGATAACAACTATGGCTACACCTTC.